Below, 15 T cell receptor beta chains from the same sample are listed, as sequenced in a study of shared clonotypes between healthy human individuals. Sequencing used immunoSEQ multiplex PCR; TCRdb keeps in-frame clones, though not all of them. This sample has about 2.4 million clones, with just over 90% found just once. Sequenced input: naive CD4+ T cells sorted from blood. The subset was: CD45RA+ positively selected. These receptors were taken from a man between 18 and 35 years old in good health.

This rearrangement joins TRBV10-1 to TRBJ2-7, with 13 bases fitting TRBD2. J gave up 3 bases and V 7 bases, and 9 bases lay outside the gene matches. The CDR3 spans 16 residues. Looked up from germline, CDR1 is WNHNN and CDR2 is SYGVQD (reference sequence). CDR3 DNA sequence: TGCGCCAGCAAGCGGACTAGCGGGAGAGATGGCTACGAGCAGTACTTC. Translating it yields CASKRTSGRDGYEQYF.

This CDR3 is CASSQGVPGDEQFF. The CDR3 region has the DNA TGCGCCAGCAGCCAGGGGGTGCCAGGGGATGAGCAGTTCTTC. This sequence joins TRBV4-1 and TRBJ2-1; D might be TRBD1 (6 bases). This CDR3 comprises 14 residues. Germline CDR1 MGHRA, CDR2 YSYEKL. Trimming took off 3 bases at V and 8 bases at J, with 14 bases between the two ends.

V is TRBV4-1 and J is TRBJ1-2; the match to TRBD1 covers 9 bases. The V and J ends lost 3 bases and 8 bases, in that order; junction bases with no gene match: 7. The CDR3 loop spans 14 amino acids. Germline values: CDR1 MGHRA, CDR2 YSYEKL. CDR3 sequence: CASSQWDRAGGYTF. CDR3 coding DNA: TGCGCCAGCAGCCAGTGGGACAGGGCGGGGGGCTACACCTTC.

The chain combines TRBV4-1 with TRBJ2-3; TRBD2 matches at 7 bases. This CDR3 spans 17 amino acids. Germline lookup yields CDR1 MGHRA and CDR2 YSYEKL. After removal of 1 base from V and 4 bases from J, the junction contained 11 bases not matched to a gene. DNA of the CDR3: TGCGCCAGCAGCCAAGGGGGAGGGCAGAGTGGCGCAGATACGCAGTATTTT. This encodes CASSQGGGQSGADTQYF.

The rearrangement joins TRBV11-2 to TRBJ2-1, with D perhaps matching TRBD1 or TRBD2 (5 bases each). The CDR3 has 17 amino acids. V was cut by 5 bases and J by 2 bases, with 19 bases left in between. From germline, CDR1 is SGHAT and CDR2 FQNNGV. The DNA for the CDR3 is TGTGCCAGCAGCGCCCATGGGACGTCGGTGCCCTACAATGAGCAGTTCTTC. Translated: CASSAHGTSVPYNEQFF.

The CDR3 DNA reads as TGTGCCAGCAGTGACAGGGCGATGGTTTCACCCCTCCACTTT. Translation gives CASSDRAMVSPLHF. The V gene is TRBV2, the J gene TRBJ1-6; D is possibly TRBD1 (5 bases). V lost 3 bases and J lost 9, with 12 bases in between. Germline V gene data show CDR1 as SNHLY and CDR2 as FYNNEI. The CDR3 sequence is 14 residues long.

The chain recombines TRBV19 with TRBJ1-2; D is undetermined. CDR3 length equals 16 residues. The V and J ends lost 3 bases and 4 bases respectively, with 18 bases between them. The germline V gene has CDR1 LNHDA and CDR2 SQIVND (reference sequence). DNA for the CDR3: TGTGCCAGTAGTATGTCGAGCCTACCGGGAACCTATGGCTACACCTTC. Its translation is CASSMSSLPGTYGYTF.

The V gene is TRBV7-9, the J gene TRBJ2-1, with 11 bases that match TRBD2. There are 14 residues in the CDR3. Germline CDR1 reads SEHNR; CDR2 reads FQNEAQ (reference sequence). Trimming removed 7 bases from V and 8 bases from J; junction bases left unmatched: 7. CDR3 amino acids: CASTPVLAGDEQFF. In nucleotides, the CDR3 is TGTGCCAGCACACCGGTACTAGCGGGAGATGAGCAGTTCTTC.

The chain employs TRBV6-6 and TRBJ2-1; D is possibly TRBD1 or TRBD2 (6 bases each). The V gene lost 8 bases and the J gene lost 1 base, with 15 bases spanning the gap. The CDR3 loop spans 15 amino acids. Germline CDR1 MNHNY, CDR2 SVGAGI (reference sequence). In DNA, the CDR3 is TGTGCCAGCGGGGCAGGAGGGGGTTCCTACAATGAGCAGTTCTTC. Its protein product is CASGAGGGSYNEQFF.

The chain is built from TRBV10-1 and TRBJ2-3; possibly TRBD1 for D (6 bases). This CDR3 has 15 amino acids. Germline values: CDR1 WNHNN, CDR2 SYGVQD (reference sequence). Trimming removed 6 bases at V and 0 bases at J, with 13 bases between. The CDR3 DNA reads TGCGCCAGCAGGCGGACAGAAGCTAGCACAGATACGCAGTATTTT. Its translation is CASRRTEASTDTQYF.

V usage is TRBV9 and J usage is TRBJ2-1; D unclear. Looked up from germline, CDR1 is SGDLS and CDR2 is YYNGEE. The CDR3 is 13 residues long. V shed 6 bases and J shed 5 bases, with 12 bases lying between them. The CDR3 DNA is TGTGCCAGCATCGTTTCCCCAAACAATGAGCAGTTCTTC. Translated: CASIVSPNNEQFF.

The chain combines TRBV18 with TRBJ1-6; tentatively, D is TRBD1 (5 bases). Germline V lookup: CDR1 KGHSH, CDR2 LQKENI. The CDR3 extends over 15 amino acids. V was pared by 3 bases and J by 6 bases, with 12 bases between. Here the CDR3 DNA reads TGTGCCAGCTCACCTGGACGGGACTTTAATTCACCCCTCCACTTT. Protein sequence: CASSPGRDFNSPLHF.

V gene TRBV5-1 combines with J gene TRBJ2-7, with D possibly being TRBD1 or TRBD2 (5 bases each). Germline CDR1 reads SGHRS; CDR2 reads YFSETQ. This CDR3 comprises 14 residues. V gave up 0 bases and J gave up 2 bases, with 9 bases separating them. Written as DNA, the CDR3 is TGCGCCAGCAGCTTGGGAGGGGCAGCCTACGAGCAGTACTTC. The encoded protein is CASSLGGAAYEQYF.

The chain carries TRBV21-1 and TRBJ1-3; the D call in the table, TRBD1, was not verified against the DNA. TRBV21-1 is noted as a pseudogene. This CDR3 has 16 amino acids. CDR3 sequence (DNA): TGTGCCAGCAGCAAAGAGAAGGGGCGGACCGGAAACACCATATATTTT. It yields the protein CASSKEKGRTGNTIYF.

The chain is built from TRBV10-3 and TRBJ2-2; D is possibly TRBD2 (6 bases). CDR3 length: 13 amino acids. V was cut by 11 bases and J by 6 bases, with 16 bases left in between. In germline, CDR1 is ENHRY, CDR2 SYGVKD. CDR3 loop: CALRSGAAGELFF. The CDR3 coding sequence is TGTGCCCTGCGTTCGGGAGCCGCCGGGGAGCTGTTTTTT.